What follows describes a single T cell receptor (beta chain). Its cognate antigen is unknown. The entry originates in a study of T cell responses to AZD1222 COVID-19 vaccine. Study-wide results and limits: Only a handful of AZD1222 recipients were seropositive at baseline. It was only after the peak T cell response that any repertoires were sampled. Females outnumbered males among donors, who were mostly white British; clonal diversity was possibly underestimated.

TCRdb's copy holds only in-frame clones and misses some; the assay was immunoSEQ multiplex PCR. This table has 140,000 to 150,000 clones, 88% appearing once. The CDR3 is made up of 14 amino acids. Germline CDR1 SGHNT, CDR2 YENEEA. V lost 6 bases, J lost 6 bases, and 6 bases stayed unmatched. The specimen comprised peripheral blood, sampled on day 0 of AZD1222 vaccination. This sequence originates from an adult in good health. This chain uses TRBV11-3 with TRBJ2-2, with TRBD1 identical over 8 bases. The CDR3 spells CASREGQAAGELFF. In DNA form, the CDR3 reads TGTGCCAGCAGGGAGGGACAGGCAGCCGGGGAGCTGTTTTTT.